This T cell receptor beta chain was obtained from a study of regulatory T cells in long-lasting Graves disease. Assembly of TCR beta libraries relied on iRepertoire HTBI primers together with Arm-PCR of CDR3 regions. TCRdb analysed the multiplex PCR reads with MiXCR anew, one entry per CDR3 protein. The sample records 300,000 to 350,000 distinct CDR3 sequences, 15% to 20% being singletons. This clonotype was observed at least ten times. Time point noted: persistent/refractory GD, antithyroid drugs over 5 years with positive TRAb. The authors made the TCR library using RNA they extracted from PBMCs. Trimming took 5 bases from V and 8 from J; bases not matched to a gene: 8. The CDR3 is 14 residues long. Germline V lookup: CDR1 MDHEN, CDR2 SYDVKM.

Sequencing used peripheral blood mononuclear cells (PBMCs), obtained when the disease was refractory, from a patient treated with antithyroid drugs. The receptor comes from a female donor with Graves disease. This chain links TRBV28 with TRBJ1-2, with 10 bases that match TRBD1. The CDR3 loop reads CASSPGDRGIGYTF. CDR3 nucleotide sequence: TGTGCCAGCAGTCCCGGGGACAGGGGAATCGGCTACACCTTC.